A single sample is the source of the 23 T cell receptor beta chains below, sequenced in a study of Graves' ophthalmopathy and Graves' hyperthyroidism. Amplified material comprised TCR beta CDR3 regions derived from RNA transcripts. Following a first-round RT-PCR that used HTBI primers, a second-round multiplex PCR was carried out. TCRdb analysed the multiplex PCR reads with MiXCR anew, one entry per CDR3 protein. The profile covers tens of thousands of distinct CDR3 sequences, with around 50% appearing a single time and around 6.6% taken by the ten largest. The specimen sequenced was peripheral blood. The source of these receptors is an adult woman with stable Graves' hyperthyroidism.

With regard to this clonotype: The junction shows a germline mismatch at one end, possibly a read error. The gene calls are TRBV2 and TRBJ2-3; the D gene is possibly TRBD2 (5 bases). The CDR3 runs 15 residues. Germline CDR1 SNHLY, CDR2 FYNNEI. CDR3 sequence (DNA): TGTGCCAGCAATGAACTAGGGAGTAGGACAGATACGCAGTATTTT. This encodes CASNELGSRTDTQYF.

There are many counts of this clonotype. The gene calls are TRBV7-8 and TRBJ1-2, with D tentatively TRBD1 (5 bases). Germline CDR1 and CDR2: SGHVS and FQNEAQ. V lost 1 base, J lost 0 bases, and 18 bases lay in between. This CDR3 is built from 18 residues. CDR3 sequence reads: CASSLEWAREITNYGYTF. The DNA for the CDR3 is TGTGCCAGCAGCTTAGAATGGGCCAGGGAAATAACTAACTATGGCTACACCTTC.

Within the sample, this clonotype is medium-sized. The rearrangement joins TRBV10-3 to TRBJ2-7, with a tentative D call TRBD1 (6 bases). V lost 3 bases and J lost 3, with 15 bases in between. Germline-derived CDR1 and CDR2 are ENHRY and SYGVKD. CDR3 size: 15 residues. The CDR3 DNA follows: TGTGCCATCAGTGACATAGACAGGCAATACTACGAGCAGTACTTC. Residues: CAISDIDRQYYEQYF.

The rearrangement joins TRBV24-1 to TRBJ2-1, with 10 bases that match TRBD2. CDR3 length equals 16 residues. After removal of 4 bases from V and 4 bases from J, the junction contained 6 bases not matched to a gene. Per the germline V gene, CDR1 is KGHDR and CDR2 is SFDVKD. The CDR3 reads CATSDPSGGEYNEQFF. The CDR3 DNA reads as TGTGCCACCAGTGACCCTAGCGGGGGAGAATACAATGAGCAGTTCTTC.

This chain uses TRBV20-1 with TRBJ2-7, with 12 bases matching TRBD2. V was pared by 1 base and J by 5 bases, with 6 bases of the junction left unmatched. This CDR3 region has 15 residues. Looked up from germline, CDR1 is DFQATT and CDR2 is SNEGSKA (reference sequence). CDR3 sequence: CSARGLAGADDEQYF. In DNA form, the CDR3 reads TGCAGTGCTAGAGGACTAGCGGGAGCAGATGACGAGCAGTACTTC.

The chain carries TRBV7-2 and TRBJ2-6, with D uncertain. The V gene lost 0 bases and the J gene lost 0 bases, with 6 bases spanning the gap. From germline, CDR1 is SGHTA and CDR2 FQGNSA. The CDR3 consists of 16 residues. CDR3 amino acids: CASSLALHSGANVLTF. The CDR3 DNA reads TGTGCCAGCAGCTTAGCTCTTCACTCTGGGGCCAACGTCCTGACTTTC.

This clonotype was seen ten or more times. The chain carries TRBV27 and TRBJ2-3; D might be TRBD2 (6 bases). Germline V gene sequence: CDR1 MNHEY, CDR2 SMNVEV (reference sequence). CDR3 length equals 14 residues. V was cut by 5 bases and J by 9 bases, with 18 bases left in between. CDR3 coding DNA: TGTGCCAGCAGTCCGACCATTGCTCGGGGGACGCAGTATTTT. Its translation is CASSPTIARGTQYF.

This clonotype was counted many times. The chain recombines TRBV20-1 with TRBJ2-5; weak D call: TRBD1 (5 bases). Germline V gives CDR1 DFQATT, CDR2 SNEGSKA (reference sequence). The ends were cut back, 5 bases at V and 1 base at J, with 8 bases in the middle. CDR3 length equals 12 residues. CDR3 protein: CSAPDSQETQYF. The CDR3 DNA is TGCAGTGCTCCAGACAGCCAAGAGACCCAGTACTTC.

The chain has TRBV24-1 and TRBJ1-5; possibly TRBD1 for D (6 bases). This CDR3 has 16 amino acids. V gave up 5 bases and J gave up 6 bases, with 19 bases separating them. The germline gives CDR1 KGHDR, CDR2 SFDVKD. In DNA form, the CDR3 reads TGTGCCACCAGTGCCCCGGGACAAAGTAGAGGTCAGCCCCAGCATTTT. Protein: CATSAPGQSRGQPQHF.

This clonotype was found many times. V and J are TRBV28 and TRBJ1-5; D gene ambiguous. The germline gives CDR1 MDHEN, CDR2 SYDVKM. The CDR3 consists of 13 residues. CDR3 bases: TGTGCGGCGGACTTGTTCGGCAATCAGCCCCAGCATTTT. It encodes CAADLFGNQPQHF.

As regards this clonotype: One junction end does not reproduce the germline sequence, and a read error may be involved. The rearrangement links TRBV19 to TRBJ1-4; D uncertain. The V gene's germline CDR1 is LNHDA and CDR2 SQIVND (reference sequence). The length of the CDR3 is 15 residues. This CDR3 is CASSMVERTNEKLFF. The CDR3 bases are TGTGCCAGTAGTATGGTAGAGCGGACTAATGAGAAACTGTTTTTT.

This clonotype rates as medium-sized. The V call is TRBV19, the J call TRBJ1-3, with 8 bases fitting TRBD1. The germline V gene encodes CDR1 LNHDA and CDR2 SQIVND (reference sequence). This CDR3 has 16 residues. Trimming removed 7 bases from V and 0 bases from J; junction bases left unmatched: 8. In DNA, the CDR3 is TGTGCCAGTACTCCGGGACAGGTGATCTCTGGAAACACCATATATTTT. Translation: CASTPGQVISGNTIYF.

J is TRBJ1-4 and V is TRBV29-1, with a weak D call TRBD1 (5 bases). Looked up from germline, CDR1 is SQVTM and CDR2 is ANQGSEA. The CDR3 has 13 residues. Trimming pared 7 bases from V and 6 bases from J, leaving 15 bases between. CDR3 sequence (DNA): TGCAGCGCGAAGGAGGGGATGGATGAAAAACTGTTTTTT. It translates to CSAKEGMDEKLFF.

J is TRBJ2-5 and V is TRBV2, with 9 bases aligning to TRBD1. The V gene end was trimmed by 6 bases and the J gene end by 5 bases; junction bases not matched to a gene: 4. CDR3 length: 13 residues. Per the germline V gene, CDR1 is SNHLY and CDR2 is FYNNEI. The CDR3: CASRQGAAETQYF. CDR3 sequence (DNA): TGTGCCAGCAGACAGGGGGCAGCGGAGACCCAGTACTTC.

This clonotype was observed a few times. This rearrangement joins TRBV7-3 to TRBJ2-1, with D tentatively TRBD2 (6 bases). CDR1 and CDR2 from the germline V gene are SGHTA and FQGTGA. CDR3 length: 12 amino acids. The V gene lost 1 base and the J gene lost 13 bases, with 11 bases spanning the gap. The CDR3, as DNA: TGTGCCAGCAGCTTAATGGAGGGACCCCAGTTCTTC. It is translated as CASSLMEGPQFF.

This clonotype is classed as medium-sized. This chain uses TRBV19 with TRBJ1-6; D not resolved. The CDR3 sequence is 14 residues long. V gave up 1 base and J gave up 8 bases, with 9 bases separating them. CDR1 LNHDA and CDR2 SQIVND come from the germline V gene (reference sequence). CDR3 sequence (DNA): TGTGCCAGTAGTATAGTAGTACGAGATTCACCCCTCCACTTT. This encodes CASSIVVRDSPLHF.

This clonotype occurred many times. The gene calls are TRBV12-3 or TRBV12-4 and TRBJ1-1; 9 bases fit TRBD1. V lost 3 bases and J lost 4; bases outside the gene matches: 6. The CDR3 is 15 amino acids. The DNA of the CDR3 is TGTGCCAGCAGTTTCCTACAGGGGGCTGGCACTGAAGCTTTCTTT. Its translation is CASSFLQGAGTEAFF.

The sample holds many counts of this clonotype. V gene TRBV12-3 or TRBV12-4 combines with J gene TRBJ2-7; 13 bases fit TRBD2. The CDR3 totals 14 residues. The V gene end was trimmed by 6 bases and the J gene end by 2 bases; junction bases not matched to a gene: 1. CDR3 bases: TGTGCCAGCAGCGGGACTAGCGGGGCCTACGAGCAGTACTTC. Protein: CASSGTSGAYEQYF.

This sequence joins TRBV7-2 and TRBJ2-2, with D hard to call. Per germline, CDR1 SGHTA and CDR2 FQGNSA. Trimming removed 5 bases from V and 5 bases from J, with 9 bases in between. This CDR3 spans 13 amino acids. CDR3 coding DNA: TGTGCCAGCAGCCACCCGGTTACCGGGGAGCTGTTTTTT. Translation: CASSHPVTGELFF.

This chain uses TRBV7-9 with TRBJ2-7; D is undetermined. Germline CDR1 SEHNR, CDR2 FQNEAQ (reference sequence). The V end lost 5 bases, the J end lost 3 bases, and 11 bases lay between the germline ends. The CDR3 is 13 amino acids. CDR3: CASSKGVNYEQYF. In DNA form, the CDR3 reads TGTGCCAGCAGCAAAGGAGTGAACTACGAGCAGTACTTC.

This clonotype was counted ten times or more. The chain employs TRBV5-1 and TRBJ2-6, with 9 bases lining up with TRBD1. CDR1 and CDR2 (germline): SGHRS, YFSETQ. CDR3 size: 18 residues. With V trimmed by 2 bases and J by 2 bases, 8 bases remained unmatched. For the CDR3, the DNA is TGCGCCAGCAGCTTAAACAGGGGGCGCGTGCCTGGGGCCAACGTCCTGACTTTC. Amino acids: CASSLNRGRVPGANVLTF.

CDR3: CSARNGTSGSETQYF. CDR3 DNA: TGCAGTGCTAGAAACGGGACTAGCGGGAGTGAGACCCAGTACTTC. The chain combines TRBV20-1 with TRBJ2-5; the match to TRBD2 covers 14 bases. CDR1 DFQATT and CDR2 SNEGSKA come from the germline V gene (reference sequence). The CDR3 spans 15 residues. V dropped 2 bases and J dropped 5; count of bases not matched to a gene: 4.

V gene TRBV25-1 combines with J gene TRBJ1-2, with TRBD1 as a possible D gene (5 bases). V was cut by 11 bases and J by 3 bases, with 19 bases left in between. The CDR3 has 14 residues. The V gene's germline CDR1 is MGHDK and CDR2 SYGVNS. CDR3 bases: TGTGCCGACAGTGAGCAGGGAATATACTATGGCTACACCTTC. This encodes CADSEQGIYYGYTF.